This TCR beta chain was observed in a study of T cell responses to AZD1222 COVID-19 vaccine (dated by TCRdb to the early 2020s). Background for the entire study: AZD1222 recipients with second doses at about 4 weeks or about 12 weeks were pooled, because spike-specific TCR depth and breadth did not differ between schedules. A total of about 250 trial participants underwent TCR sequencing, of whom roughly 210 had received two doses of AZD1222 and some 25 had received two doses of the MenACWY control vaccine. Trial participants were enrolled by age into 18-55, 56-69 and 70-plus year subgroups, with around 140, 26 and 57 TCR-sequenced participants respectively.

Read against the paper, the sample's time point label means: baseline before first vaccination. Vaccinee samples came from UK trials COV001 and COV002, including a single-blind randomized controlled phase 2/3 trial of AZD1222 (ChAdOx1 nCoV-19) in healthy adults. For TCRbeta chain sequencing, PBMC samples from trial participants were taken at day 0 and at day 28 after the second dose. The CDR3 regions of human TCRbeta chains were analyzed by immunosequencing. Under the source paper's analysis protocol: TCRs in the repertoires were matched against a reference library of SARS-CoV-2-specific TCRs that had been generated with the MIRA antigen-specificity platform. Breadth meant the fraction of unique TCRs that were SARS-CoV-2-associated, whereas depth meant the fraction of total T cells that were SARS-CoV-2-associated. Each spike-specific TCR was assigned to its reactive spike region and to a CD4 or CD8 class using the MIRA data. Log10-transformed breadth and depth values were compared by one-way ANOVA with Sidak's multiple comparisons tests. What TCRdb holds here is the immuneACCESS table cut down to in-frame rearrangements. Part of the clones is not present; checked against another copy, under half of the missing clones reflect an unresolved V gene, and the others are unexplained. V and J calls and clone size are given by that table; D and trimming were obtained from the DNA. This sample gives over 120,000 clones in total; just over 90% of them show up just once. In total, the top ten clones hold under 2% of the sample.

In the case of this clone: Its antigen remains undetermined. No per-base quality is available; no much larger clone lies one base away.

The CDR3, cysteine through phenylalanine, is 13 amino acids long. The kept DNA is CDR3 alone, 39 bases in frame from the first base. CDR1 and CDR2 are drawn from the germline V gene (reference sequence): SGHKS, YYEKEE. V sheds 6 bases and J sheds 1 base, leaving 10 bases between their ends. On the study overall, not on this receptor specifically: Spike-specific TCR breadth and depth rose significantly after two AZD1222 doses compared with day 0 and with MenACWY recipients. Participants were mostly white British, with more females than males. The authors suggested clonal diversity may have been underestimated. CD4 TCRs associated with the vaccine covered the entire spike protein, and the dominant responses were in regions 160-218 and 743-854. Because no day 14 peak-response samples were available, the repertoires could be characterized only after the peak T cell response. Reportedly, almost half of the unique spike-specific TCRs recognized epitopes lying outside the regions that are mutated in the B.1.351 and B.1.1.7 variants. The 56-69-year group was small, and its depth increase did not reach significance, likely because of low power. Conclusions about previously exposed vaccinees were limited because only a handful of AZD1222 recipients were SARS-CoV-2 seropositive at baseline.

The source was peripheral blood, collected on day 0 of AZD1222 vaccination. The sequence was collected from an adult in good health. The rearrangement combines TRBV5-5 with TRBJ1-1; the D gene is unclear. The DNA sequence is TGTGCCAGCACCTTCGTTCCGAACACTGAAGCTTTCTTT. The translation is CASTFVPNTEAFF.